Below are 30 T cell receptor beta chains sequenced from a single sample in a study of shared clonotypes between healthy human individuals. Produced via immunoSEQ multiplex PCR; TCRdb's table is partial and in-frame only. The table records some 2,100,000 clones, 95% of them present only once. Source material: naive CD4+ T cells sorted from blood. The sample's subset: CD45RA+ positively selected. These TCRs come from a man between 18 and 29 years old in good health.

This rearrangement joins TRBV5-1 to TRBJ1-3; TRBD1 is a possible D gene (6 bases). V was shortened by 4 bases and J by 2 bases, with 16 bases between the two germline ends. CDR1 and CDR2 (germline): SGHRS, YFSETQ. This CDR3 has 16 amino acids. CDR3 region: CASSLQGFNAGNTIYF. The CDR3 DNA is TGCGCCAGCAGCCTACAGGGTTTTAATGCTGGAAACACCATATATTTT.

The chain is built from TRBV7-3 and TRBJ1-6; 8 bases match TRBD1. Germline values: CDR1 SGHTA, CDR2 FQGTGA. The CDR3 consists of 13 residues. With 3 bases clipped from V and 8 bases from J, the junction kept 0 bases outside the gene matches. The CDR3 loop is CASSLDRDSPLHF. CDR3 DNA: TGTGCCAGCAGCTTGGACAGGGATTCACCCCTCCACTTT.

The chain uses TRBV28 and TRBJ1-1; the D gene is possibly TRBD1 (6 bases). Germline CDR1 reads MDHEN; CDR2 reads SYDVKM. Trimming removed 6 bases from V and 5 bases from J, with 19 bases in between. The CDR3 loop spans 15 amino acids. As DNA, the CDR3 is TGTGCCAGCAGCTCCGGCGGGGGGCGTTCAACTGAAGCTTTCTTT. It specifies CASSSGGGRSTEAFF.

The chain has TRBV11-2 and TRBJ2-3; possible D gene TRBD1, 5 bases. Germline-derived CDR1 and CDR2 are SGHAT and FQNNGV. Trimming removed 2 bases from V and 5 bases from J, with 17 bases in between. This CDR3 region has 16 residues. For the CDR3, the DNA is TGTGCCAGCAGCTTAAGTGTGTCACTAAGGGGAGATACGCAGTATTTT. Amino acids: CASSLSVSLRGDTQYF.

The rearrangement uses TRBV29-1 and TRBJ1-6, with D tentatively TRBD1 (6 bases). V gave up 4 bases and J gave up 6 bases, with 13 bases separating them. This CDR3 contains 14 residues. Germline CDR1 is SQVTM and CDR2 is ANQGSEA. As DNA, the CDR3 is TGCAGCGTTGCCCAACAGGGTGCTAATTCACCCCTCCACTTT. This gives the protein CSVAQQGANSPLHF.

The chain couples TRBV19 to TRBJ1-6; TRBD1 matches 7 bases. Germline CDR1 is LNHDA and CDR2 is SQIVND (reference sequence). There are 13 residues in the CDR3. V shed 10 bases, J shed 8 bases, and the junction held 8 bases outside the gene matches. CDR3 sequence (DNA): TGTGCCACCAAGACAGGGCCCTATTCACCCCTCCACTTT. Protein product: CATKTGPYSPLHF. Filled out from reference TRBV19 and TRBJ1-6, the complete variable domain reads DGGITQSPKYLFRKEGQNVTLSCEQNLNHDAMYWYRQDPGQGLRLIYYSQIVNDFQKGDIAEGYSVSREKKESFPLTVTSAQKNPTAFYLCATKTGPYSPLHFGNGTRLTVT.

The CDR3 spells CASSYNGQGSYEQYF. The CDR3 bases are TGTGCCAGCAGCTATAACGGGCAGGGCTCCTACGAGCAGTACTTC. This sequence joins TRBV6-1 and TRBJ2-7; possible D gene TRBD1, 5 bases. Germline V gene sequence: CDR1 MNHNS, CDR2 SASEGT. This CDR3 spans 15 amino acids. V was cut by 6 bases and J by 0 bases, with 15 bases left in between.

This sequence joins TRBV7-2 and TRBJ1-5; D remains ambiguous. The germline gives CDR1 SGHTA, CDR2 FQGNSA. Trimming removed 1 base at V and 4 bases at J, with 11 bases between. The CDR3 runs 15 residues. DNA for the CDR3: TGTGCCAGCAGCTTAGAGGGTGAAGGGAATCAGCCCCAGCATTTT. It specifies CASSLEGEGNQPQHF. Based on the CDR3 plus reference TRBV7-2 and TRBJ1-5, the full variable domain is GAGVSQSPSNKVTEKGKDVELRCDPISGHTALYWYRQSLGQGLEFLIYFQGNSAPDKSGLPSDRFSAERTGGSVSTLTIQRTQQEDSAVYLCASSLEGEGNQPQHFGDGTRLSIL.

This clone was detected once. The chain employs TRBV28 and TRBJ2-1, with 9 nucleotides matching TRBD2. CDR3 size: 13 residues. Germline V lookup: CDR1 MDHEN, CDR2 SYDVKM. J was trimmed by 10 bases and V by 1 base; bases with no gene match: 2. For the CDR3, the DNA is TGTGCCAGCAGTTTATTACTAGCGGGCGAGCAGTTCTTC. Translating it yields CASSLLLAGEQFF.

J is TRBJ2-3 and V is TRBV5-4; 12 bases are a match to TRBD2. V shed 4 bases, J shed 4 bases, and the junction held 10 bases outside the gene matches. Germline V gene data show CDR1 as SGHNT and CDR2 as YYREEE (reference sequence). The CDR3 has 17 residues. In nucleotides, the CDR3 is TGTGCCAGCAGCGATTTCGGACTAGCGGGAATATCAGATACGCAGTATTTT. This codes for CASSDFGLAGISDTQYF.

With respect to this clone: In the same sample, other DNA sequences code for this CDR3. CDR3 sequence reads: CASSPRGETEAFF. As DNA, the CDR3 is TGTGCCAGCTCACCCCGGGGGGAGACTGAAGCTTTCTTT. The V and J genes are TRBV18 and TRBJ1-1, with D possibly matching TRBD1 (5 bases). The length of the CDR3 is 13 residues. V lost 3 bases to trimming and J lost 5 bases, with 10 bases between them. Germline lookup yields CDR1 KGHSH and CDR2 LQKENI.

The chain recombines TRBV27 with TRBJ2-7; D is unresolved. The CDR3 consists of 14 residues. CDR1 and CDR2 from the germline V gene are MNHEY and SMNVEV (reference sequence). Trimming took off 4 bases at V and 1 base at J, with 11 bases between the two ends. CDR3 nucleotides: TGTGCCAGCAGTTCCCGGCTTTCGTCCTACGAGCAGTACTTC. Translation: CASSSRLSSYEQYF.

Comment on this clone: Germline and junction disagree at one end, which may indicate a read error. The genes are TRBV6-5 and TRBJ2-6; tentatively, D is TRBD2 (7 bases). The CDR3 spans 12 residues. The germline CDR1 and CDR2 sequences are MNHEY and SVGAGI. CDR3 loop: CASTTIGGTPAF. In DNA form, the CDR3 reads TGTGCCAGCACCACTATCGGGGGGACACCGGCTTTC.

This clone has just one count. The chain employs TRBV20-1 and TRBJ2-7; a weak D match, TRBD2 (5 bases). The germline gives CDR1 DFQATT, CDR2 SNEGSKA (reference sequence). V lost 5 bases and J lost 6, with 11 bases in between. The CDR3 contains 11 residues. CDR3 loop: CSAATSVEQYF. The DNA for the CDR3 is TGCAGTGCTGCTACTAGTGTCGAGCAGTACTTC.

The chain employs TRBV30 and TRBJ1-2, with D maybe TRBD1 (6 bases). Germline V gives CDR1 GTSNPN, CDR2 SVGIG (reference sequence). The CDR3 covers 11 residues. Deletions cut 7 bases from V and 2 bases from J, with 8 bases between. CDR3 coding DNA: TGTGCCTTAGGGGGGAACTATGGCTACACCTTC. Amino acids: CALGGNYGYTF.

The CDR3 nucleotides read TGTGCCAGCAGCTCCCACCAACGCGTAACGAACACTGAAGCTTTCTTT. This sequence encodes CASSSHQRVTNTEAFF. The V gene is TRBV13, the J gene TRBJ1-1, with D unresolved. The CDR3 is 16 residues long. Germline CDR1 and CDR2: PRHDT and FYEKMQ (reference sequence). V lost 4 bases to trimming and J lost 1 base, with 16 bases between them. The entire variable domain, with the rest obtained from reference TRBV13 and TRBJ1-1, is as follows: AAGVIQSPRHLIKEKRETATLKCYPIPRHDTVYWYQQGPGQDPQFLISFYEKMQSDKGSIPDRFSAQQFSDYHSELNMSSLELGDSALYFCASSSHQRVTNTEAFFGQGTRLTVV.

The rearrangement links TRBV4-1 to TRBJ1-2; D not certain. CDR3 length equals 15 residues. Germline CDR1 MGHRA, CDR2 YSYEKL. V lost 1 base and J lost 6, with 15 bases in between. CDR3 residues: CASSQGDGSYNGYTF. DNA of the CDR3: TGCGCCAGCAGCCAAGGAGACGGGTCGTATAATGGCTACACCTTC.

The chain links TRBV2 to TRBJ2-3, with D tentatively TRBD1 or TRBD2 (5 bases each). Germline assignment: CDR1 SNHLY and CDR2 FYNNEI. The germline V and J ends were trimmed by 0 bases and 0 bases, with 10 bases remaining between them. CDR3 length equals 16 residues. The chain's CDR3 is CASSEAGTVSTDTQYF. Written as DNA, the CDR3 is TGTGCCAGCAGTGAAGCCGGGACGGTCAGCACAGATACGCAGTATTTT.

The gene calls are TRBV27 and TRBJ2-7; D remains ambiguous. The ends were cut back, 1 base at V and 0 bases at J, with 4 bases in the middle. The CDR3 has 13 residues. Germline CDR1 and CDR2: MNHEY and SMNVEV (reference sequence). The CDR3 region is CASSLFPSYEQYF. In DNA form, the CDR3 reads TGTGCCAGCAGTTTATTCCCCTCCTACGAGCAGTACTTC.

The chain uses TRBV6-1 and TRBJ2-7, with TRBD2 matching 7 bases. Per germline, CDR1 MNHNS and CDR2 SASEGT. CDR3 length equals 16 residues. V lost 1 base to trimming and J lost 3 bases; unmatched junction nucleotides: 9. The CDR3, as DNA: TGTGCCAGCAGTGAAGAGCCCTGGGACTACCGCTACGAGCAGTACTTC. Its protein is CASSEEPWDYRYEQYF.

This clone was seen just once. The J gene is TRBJ2-3, the V gene TRBV9, with unresolved D. V dropped 0 bases and J dropped 6 bases, with 17 bases sitting between them. Looked up from germline, CDR1 is SGDLS and CDR2 is YYNGEE. The CDR3 extends over 16 amino acids. The CDR3 is CASSVGVTIGADTQYF. CDR3 sequence (DNA): TGTGCCAGCAGCGTAGGAGTGACCATCGGAGCTGATACGCAGTATTTT.

This chain links TRBV10-3 with TRBJ1-5, with D unclear. V was cut by 3 bases and J by 3 bases, with 9 bases left in between. In germline, CDR1 is ENHRY, CDR2 SYGVKD. This CDR3 has 14 residues. The chain's CDR3 is CAISEGPNNQPQHF. The CDR3 DNA is TGTGCCATCAGTGAAGGCCCGAACAATCAGCCCCAGCATTTT.

Comments on this clone: This CDR3 is also generated by other DNA sequences in the sample. V is TRBV2 and J is TRBJ2-7, with TRBD2 matching 7 bases. Germline CDR1 is SNHLY and CDR2 is FYNNEI. The trim removed 3 bases at V and 2 bases at J, leaving 1 base unmatched. The CDR3 runs to 13 residues. The CDR3 DNA follows: TGTGCCAGCAGTGAGGGACTAACCTACGAGCAGTACTTC. The encoded protein is CASSEGLTYEQYF.

The rearrangement joins TRBV18 to TRBJ1-2, with 8 bases fitting TRBD1. Germline loops: CDR1 KGHSH, CDR2 LQKENI. The CDR3 extends over 17 amino acids. V trimming: 5 bases; J trimming: 0 bases; junction bases outside the gene matches: 11. CDR3: CASSVLGQASANYGYTF. CDR3 DNA: TGTGCCAGCTCAGTACTGGGACAGGCCAGCGCTAACTATGGCTACACCTTC. The full variable domain, completed using reference TRBV18 and TRBJ1-2, is NAGVMQNPRHLVRRRGQEARLRCSPMKGHSHVYWYRQLPEEGLKFMVYLQKENIIDESGMPKERFSAEFPKEGPSILRIQQVVRGDSAAYFCASSVLGQASANYGYTFGSGTRLTVV.

V is TRBV6-5 and J is TRBJ1-1; no reliable D call. Trimming removed 0 bases at V and 3 bases at J, with 5 bases between. This CDR3 comprises 13 residues. The germline gives CDR1 MNHEY, CDR2 SVGAGI. In DNA, the CDR3 is TGTGCCAGCAGTTACTCGAGACACACTGAAGCTTTCTTT. Protein sequence: CASSYSRHTEAFF.

The chain has TRBV5-1 and TRBJ1-1; perhaps TRBD1 as D (5 bases). Germline loops: CDR1 SGHRS, CDR2 YFSETQ. This CDR3 has 15 amino acids. Trimming took 4 bases from V and 0 from J, leaving 13 bases between them. The chain's CDR3 is CASSPLQVMNTEAFF. The DNA for the CDR3 is TGCGCCAGCAGCCCCTTACAGGTCATGAACACTGAAGCTTTCTTT.

This clone was counted only a few times. The gene calls are TRBV7-9 and TRBJ1-1; D gene ambiguous. The CDR3 covers 13 residues. Germline loops: CDR1 SEHNR, CDR2 FQNEAQ (reference sequence). V gave up 3 bases and J gave up 10 bases, with 15 bases separating them. The CDR3 region has the DNA TGTGCCAGCAGCTTCGACGTGGGAGTGGGAGCTTTCTTT. It specifies CASSFDVGVGAFF.

The rearrangement uses TRBV7-9 and TRBJ2-2; D is undetermined. V was clipped by 5 bases and J by 2 bases, with 18 bases between them. CDR1 SEHNR and CDR2 FQNEAQ come from the germline V gene (reference sequence). This CDR3 is built from 17 residues. The CDR3 loop reads CASSEIQVASNTGELFF. The CDR3 coding sequence is TGTGCCAGCAGCGAGATCCAGGTTGCCTCCAACACCGGGGAGCTGTTTTTT.

The V and J genes are TRBV19 and TRBJ1-6; D gene ambiguous. CDR1 is LNHDA, CDR2 SQIVND, per germline (reference sequence). V lost 5 bases and J 9 bases, leaving 11 bases between the germline ends. The CDR3 consists of 13 residues. CDR3: CASSPLVGSPLHF. In DNA form, the CDR3 reads TGTGCCAGTAGTCCTCTCGTCGGTTCACCCCTCCACTTT.

This chain links TRBV7-9 with TRBJ1-5; tentative D call: TRBD1 (6 bases). CDR3 length: 15 residues. V shed 1 base and J shed 3 bases, with 10 bases lying between them. Germline CDR1 is SEHNR and CDR2 is FQNEAQ (reference sequence). The CDR3 DNA reads as TGTGCCAGCAGCTTAGGTGGGGGCGTCAATCAGCCCCAGCATTTT. This gives the protein CASSLGGGVNQPQHF.